The next 15 T cell receptor beta chains were all read from a single sample in a study of OX40 agonist ivuxolimab in advanced cancers. The table came from immunoSEQ multiplex PCR; TCRdb's copy has only in-frame clones and leaves some out. The table has roughly 48,000 clones, 70% to 90% seen once; the top ten hold roughly 9.6%. Sample: CD4+ or CD8+ T cells sorted from blood, taken in a trial of the OX40 agonist ivuxolimab. The source of these receptors is an adult with an advanced solid tumor such as melanoma, head and neck, liver or kidney cancer.

The rearrangement links TRBV5-1 to TRBJ2-3; D possibly corresponds to TRBD1 (5 bases). Germline CDR1 and CDR2: SGHRS and YFSETQ. The V end lost 0 bases, the J end lost 2 bases, and 7 bases lay between the germline ends. This CDR3 region has 14 residues. The CDR3 region is CASSLGQYTDTQYF. In DNA, the CDR3 is TGCGCCAGCAGCTTGGGACAGTACACAGATACGCAGTATTTT.

The CDR3 DNA is TGTGCCAGCAGCTTGAAGGAGCGGACGCCGGAAATTAGGAACGAGCAGTACTTC. Encoded protein: CASSLKERTPEIRNEQYF. This rearrangement joins TRBV5-6 to TRBJ2-5; D might be TRBD2 (5 bases). The DNA end lines up better with TRBJ2-7; the J call may be wrong. CDR1 SGHDT and CDR2 YYEEEE come from the germline V gene. CDR3 length equals 18 residues.

The chain is built from TRBV5-1 and TRBJ2-2; 10 bases fit TRBD2. V shed 5 bases, J shed 6 bases, and the junction held 7 bases outside the gene matches. The CDR3 sequence is 15 residues long. Germline CDR1 and CDR2: SGHRS and YFSETQ. The CDR3 DNA reads as TGCGCCAGCAGTCTAAGCGGGAGGGTCTCCGGGGAGCTGTTTTTT. Translating gives CASSLSGRVSGELFF. Complete variable domain (other parts from reference TRBV5-1 and TRBJ2-2): KAGVTQTPRYLIKTRGQQVTLSCSPISGHRSVSWYQQTPGQGLQFLFEYFSETQRNKGNFPGRFSGRQFSNSRSEMNVSTLELGDSALYLCASSLSGRVSGELFFGEGSRLTVL.

This clone was seen more than once but under ten times. The chain carries TRBV21-1 and TRBJ2-7; TRBD2, the table's D call, lacks a check against the DNA. TRBV21-1 is annotated as a pseudogene. The CDR3 is 14 amino acids. The CDR3 DNA sequence: TGTGCCAGCAGCAAGCCGGGAGGGCCTTACGAGCAGTACTTC. It translates to CASSKPGGPYEQYF.

The gene calls are TRBV18 and TRBJ2-7, with D possibly matching TRBD1 (6 bases). Looked up from germline, CDR1 is KGHSH and CDR2 is LQKENI. This CDR3 contains 15 residues. Trimming took 2 bases from V and 5 from J, leaving 16 bases between them. The CDR3 protein is CASSPFTGKLNEQYF. The CDR3 nucleotides are TGTGCCAGCTCACCATTTACAGGGAAATTGAACGAGCAGTACTTC. Variable domain in full (rest from reference TRBV18 and TRBJ2-7): NAGVMQNPRHLVRRRGQEARLRCSPMKGHSHVYWYRQLPEEGLKFMVYLQKENIIDESGMPKERFSAEFPKEGPSILRIQQVVRGDSAAYFCASSPFTGKLNEQYFGPGTRLTVT.

V and J are TRBV6-5 and TRBJ2-5, with 13 bases matching TRBD2. V was clipped by 4 bases and J by 4 bases; unmatched bases: 3. Germline V gives CDR1 MNHEY, CDR2 SVGAGI. The CDR3 has 15 amino acids. CDR3 protein: CASSSGLAGVETQYF. The CDR3 bases are TGTGCCAGCAGTTCCGGACTAGCGGGAGTAGAGACCCAGTACTTC.

This chain connects TRBV18 to TRBJ1-5; D is unclear. CDR1 and CDR2 (germline): KGHSH, LQKENI. Trimming took 3 bases from V and 5 from J, leaving 8 bases between them. This CDR3 comprises 13 residues. CDR3 in DNA: TGTGCCAGCTCACCGATCGTAGATCAGCCCCAGCATTTT. Its translation is CASSPIVDQPQHF.

V and J are TRBV6-5 and TRBJ2-1; TRBD2 might be the D (5 bases). The CDR3 totals 13 residues. Per germline, CDR1 MNHEY and CDR2 SVGAGI. V lost 7 bases and J lost 1, with 8 bases in between. The CDR3 sequence is CASKEDSYNEQFF. The DNA for the CDR3 is TGTGCCAGCAAGGAGGATTCCTACAATGAGCAGTTCTTC.

V and J are TRBV5-1 and TRBJ1-1; D gene uncertain. Germline values: CDR1 SGHRS, CDR2 YFSETQ. V shed 5 bases and J shed 4 bases, with 12 bases lying between them. The CDR3 is 13 residues long. CDR3: CASSYTPGTEAFF. The CDR3 bases are TGCGCCAGCAGTTATACTCCGGGCACTGAAGCTTTCTTT.

The rearrangement uses TRBV5-5 and TRBJ1-1, with 8 positions matching TRBD1. Germline-derived CDR1 and CDR2 are SGHKS and YYEKEE (reference sequence). V shed 2 bases and J 5 bases; nucleotides not matched to a gene: 8. The CDR3 is made up of 15 amino acids. CDR3 DNA sequence: TGTGCCAGCAGCTTTAGGACAGGGCGGGAAACTGAAGCTTTCTTT. This codes for CASSFRTGRETEAFF.

The chain uses TRBV6-5 and TRBJ2-1; 10 bases align to TRBD2. The CDR3 has 14 amino acids. In germline, CDR1 is MNHEY, CDR2 SVGAGI. The V segment lost 6 bases and the J segment 9 bases; nucleotides outside the gene matches: 8. In nucleotides, the CDR3 is TGTGCCAGCAGCACAAGCGGGAGGGCCGGTGAGCAGTTCTTC. This sequence encodes CASSTSGRAGEQFF.

The J gene is TRBJ1-5, the V gene TRBV2; weak D call: TRBD1 (5 bases). With 6 bases removed from V and 4 bases from J, the gap between germline ends came to 13 bases. Germline CDR1 and CDR2: SNHLY and FYNNEI. The CDR3 contains 14 residues. DNA for the CDR3: TGTGCCAGCAGGGCCGGGACCAATAATCAGCCCCAGCATTTT. Protein sequence: CASRAGTNNQPQHF.

V and J are TRBV27 and TRBJ2-3; 14 positions agree with TRBD2. Trimming at V came to 5 bases and at J to 5 bases, leaving 30 bases not matched to a gene. From germline, CDR1 is MNHEY and CDR2 SMNVEV (reference sequence). The CDR3 loop spans 24 amino acids. CDR3 region: CASSLSPAPGLAGASADDIDTQYF. CDR3 DNA sequence: TGTGCCAGCAGTCTCTCCCCTGCCCCGGGACTAGCGGGAGCAAGTGCCGACGATATAGATACGCAGTATTTT.

The J gene is TRBJ2-5, the V gene TRBV28; the D call may be TRBD1 or TRBD2 (5 bases each). CDR1 is MDHEN, CDR2 SYDVKM, per germline. The germline V and J ends were trimmed by 8 bases and 4 bases, with 11 bases remaining between them. CDR3 length: 12 residues. The DNA of the CDR3 is TGTGCCAGCCAAACCGGGGCAGAGACCCAGTACTTC. Encoded protein: CASQTGAETQYF.

J is TRBJ2-1 and V is TRBV5-1; D possibly uses TRBD1 or TRBD2 (6 bases each). V was clipped by 0 bases and J by 0 bases, with 13 bases between them. The CDR3 is 17 amino acids. Per germline, CDR1 SGHRS and CDR2 YFSETQ. The CDR3 protein is CASSLAGGRRSYNEQFF. CDR3 bases: TGCGCCAGCAGCTTGGCCGGGGGCCGTCGCTCCTACAATGAGCAGTTCTTC.